These 23 T cell receptor beta chains were sequenced from one sample in a study of T-cell memory formation after mild COVID-19. TCRdb ran MiXCR on the 5' RACE reads and lists one entry per CDR3 protein. Of approximately 400,000 distinct CDR3 sequences detected, around 17% appear once; the ten largest clones hold approximately 21%. Sequencing was done on a sample of PBMCs or a T cell subset sorted from them (not recorded which). The receptors were sampled from a man aged 18 to 30 who had mild COVID-19 (a few samples of this study predate the infection). Cell type and time point are not known.

V gene TRBV29-1 combines with J gene TRBJ1-1; D unclear. The length of the CDR3 is 15 residues. With 4 bases removed from V and 0 bases from J, the gap between germline ends came to 15 bases. Per the germline V gene, CDR1 is SQVTM and CDR2 is ANQGSEA. The CDR3 reads CSVGFVDNMNTEAFF. DNA for the CDR3: TGCAGCGTTGGATTTGTAGACAATATGAACACTGAAGCTTTCTTT.

This clonotype has more than one count but fewer than ten. The V call is TRBV11-2, the J call TRBJ2-5; 7 nucleotides line up with TRBD1. Germline-derived CDR1 and CDR2 are SGHAT and FQNNGV. The CDR3 runs to 16 residues. V was pared by 5 bases and J by 0 bases, with 9 bases of the junction left unmatched. Here the CDR3 reads CASSPTWTGDQETQYF. CDR3 bases: TGTGCCAGCAGCCCCACTTGGACAGGAGACCAAGAGACCCAGTACTTC.

This clonotype came up a few times. The gene calls are TRBV11-2 and TRBJ1-6; D unclear. V shed 5 bases and J shed 9 bases, with 20 bases lying between them. Germline assignment: CDR1 SGHAT and CDR2 FQNNGV. The CDR3 covers 16 residues. The CDR3 loop reads CASSRTQPGSGSPLHF. The CDR3 nucleotides read TGTGCCAGCAGCCGCACCCAGCCAGGCTCGGGTTCACCCCTCCACTTT.

This clonotype occurred a few times. The chain joins TRBV7-3 to TRBJ2-4, with 8 bases identical to TRBD2. The CDR3 consists of 17 residues. The germline gives CDR1 SGHTA, CDR2 FQGTGA. Trimming removed 5 bases from V and 0 bases from J; junction bases left unmatched: 9. In DNA form, the CDR3 reads TGTGCCAGCAGCAACCCCGGGGGGGACATAGCCAAAAACATTCAGTACTTC. Its protein product is CASSNPGGDIAKNIQYF. The whole variable domain, remainder taken from reference TRBV7-3 and TRBJ2-4, is GAGVSQTPSNKVTEKGKYVELRCDPISGHTALYWYRQSLGQGPEFLIYFQGTGAADDSGLPNDRFFAVRPEGSVSTLKIQRTERGDSAVYLCASSNPGGDIAKNIQYFGAGTRLSVL.

The chain couples TRBV6-1 to TRBJ2-5, with a possible D match to TRBD2 (7 bases). This CDR3 is 13 amino acids long. V lost 11 bases and J 5 bases, leaving 18 bases between the germline ends. CDR1 and CDR2 (germline): MNHNS, SASEGT. CDR3 residues: CAGRRGASETQYF. CDR3 coding DNA: TGTGCCGGGCGTCGGGGGGCTTCGGAGACCCAGTACTTC.

This clonotype was detected a few times. The chain combines TRBV7-9 with TRBJ1-1; tentatively, D is TRBD1 (5 bases). V gave up 1 base and J gave up 3 bases, with 21 bases separating them. Germline loops: CDR1 SEHNR, CDR2 FQNEAQ (reference sequence). CDR3 size: 18 residues. CDR3 DNA sequence: TGTGCCAGCAGCTTAGAGGGGAGACTTGTAGGGCAAGACACTGAAGCTTTCTTT. Amino acids: CASSLEGRLVGQDTEAFF.

The chain uses TRBV3-1 and TRBJ1-4, with D tentatively TRBD1 (6 bases). The CDR3 has 15 amino acids. V gave up 4 bases and J gave up 7 bases, with 16 bases separating them. Germline CDR1 is LGHDT and CDR2 is YNNKEL (reference sequence). CDR3: CASSPIAGEGEKLFF. The CDR3 DNA reads as TGTGCCAGCAGCCCAATTGCAGGGGAAGGTGAAAAACTGTTTTTT.

This clonotype was counted between two and nine times. The chain employs TRBV6-5 and TRBJ1-5; no firm D call. There are 13 residues in the CDR3. V dropped 8 bases and J dropped 5 bases, with 13 bases sitting between them. In germline, CDR1 is MNHEY, CDR2 SVGAGI. Here the CDR3 DNA reads TGTGCCAGCGCGGAAAGGGAAGATCAGCCCCAGCATTTT. It encodes CASAEREDQPQHF.

This chain connects TRBV10-3 to TRBJ2-3, with 10 positions matching TRBD1. The V segment lost 6 bases and the J segment 4 bases; nucleotides outside the gene matches: 7. CDR1 ENHRY and CDR2 SYGVKD come from the germline V gene. The CDR3 is made up of 15 amino acids. DNA of the CDR3: TGTGCCATCAGAACCGGGACAGGGGACGCAGATACGCAGTATTTT. Its protein is CAIRTGTGDADTQYF.

The chain recombines TRBV4-2 with TRBJ2-3, with 7 nucleotides matching TRBD1. Germline V gene lookup returns CDR1 LGHNA and CDR2 YNFKEQ. J was trimmed by 2 bases and V by 5 bases; bases with no gene match: 7. The CDR3 has 15 amino acids. In DNA, the CDR3 is TGTGCCAGCAGCGCAGGACAGGAGTTCACAGATACGCAGTATTTT. Translating it yields CASSAGQEFTDTQYF.

The chain employs TRBV9 and TRBJ1-6; D uncertain. With 0 bases removed from V and 7 bases from J, the gap between germline ends came to 5 bases. This CDR3 spans 13 amino acids. The V gene's germline CDR1 is SGDLS and CDR2 YYNGEE. The CDR3 region is CASSVAWNSPLHF. The CDR3 DNA follows: TGTGCCAGCAGCGTAGCGTGGAATTCACCCCTCCACTTT.

The chain is built from TRBV15 and TRBJ2-5, with a possible D match to TRBD2 (7 bases). The CDR3 contains 14 residues. Germline V CDR1 and CDR2: LNHNV, YYDKDF (reference sequence). Trimming shortened V by 3 bases and J by 0 bases, and 8 bases separated the two germline ends. CDR3 sequence reads: CATSRGGHQETQYF. CDR3 DNA sequence: TGTGCCACCAGCAGGGGGGGGCACCAAGAGACCCAGTACTTC.

This clonotype occurred once. This chain joins TRBV12-3 or TRBV12-4 and TRBJ2-3; no definite D call. The CDR3 length is 14 residues. V gave up 6 bases and J gave up 0 bases, with 10 bases separating them. The CDR3 spells CASRASASTDTQYF. CDR3 nucleotides: TGTGCCAGCAGAGCTTCGGCTAGCACAGATACGCAGTATTTT.

This chain connects TRBV7-9 to TRBJ2-2; TRBD1 might be the D (5 bases). The CDR3 loop spans 16 amino acids. The V gene lost 3 bases and the J gene lost 1 base, with 12 bases spanning the gap. Germline CDR1 and CDR2: SEHNR and FQNEAQ (reference sequence). The CDR3 loop reads CASSFPLGQNTGELFF. The CDR3 DNA reads TGTGCCAGCAGCTTCCCGTTAGGACAGAACACCGGGGAGCTGTTTTTT.

This chain links TRBV12-3 or TRBV12-4 with TRBJ2-7; D call uncertain. This CDR3 spans 13 amino acids. The V and J ends lost 3 bases and 0 bases respectively, with 6 bases between them. CDR3 region: CASSFGFSYEQYF. CDR3 bases: TGTGCCAGCAGTTTCGGGTTCTCCTACGAGCAGTACTTC.

The chain carries TRBV7-9 and TRBJ2-7, with 7 bases that match TRBD2. The J segment lost 7 bases and the V segment lost 1 base, leaving 4 bases of the junction unmatched. This CDR3 spans 13 amino acids. Germline V gives CDR1 SEHNR, CDR2 FQNEAQ (reference sequence). This CDR3 is CASSLERGLEQYV. Written as DNA, the CDR3 is TGTGCCAGCAGCTTAGAGCGGGGTCTAGAGCAGTACGTC.

This clonotype was observed a few times. The V gene is TRBV6-4, the J gene TRBJ2-2; the match to TRBD2 covers 11 bases. The CDR3 runs to 16 residues. With V trimmed by 6 bases and J by 0 bases, 3 bases remained unmatched. Germline V CDR1 and CDR2: MRHNA, SNTAGT. As DNA, the CDR3 is TGTGCCAGCAGACCTAGCGGGGGGACGAACACCGGGGAGCTGTTTTTT. Residues: CASRPSGGTNTGELFF.

This clonotype was seen more than once but under ten times. The chain recombines TRBV18 with TRBJ2-7, with TRBD2 matching 8 bases. Germline V gene lookup returns CDR1 KGHSH and CDR2 LQKENI. The CDR3 has 17 amino acids. V gave up 3 bases and J gave up 1 base; unmatched junction bases: 11. CDR3 residues: CASSPFPGGLSSYEQYF. The CDR3 nucleotides read TGTGCCAGCTCACCTTTTCCGGGGGGGCTTTCGTCCTACGAGCAGTACTTC.

In its sample, this clonotype was seen a few times. This chain uses TRBV5-1 with TRBJ2-3; 13 nucleotides agree with TRBD2. The trim removed 0 bases at V and 6 bases at J, leaving 10 bases unmatched. The CDR3 is made up of 18 amino acids. Germline V gives CDR1 SGHRS, CDR2 YFSETQ. CDR3 region: CASSLVVTSGGAGDTQYF. CDR3 in DNA: TGCGCCAGCAGCTTGGTGGTTACTAGCGGGGGGGCCGGGGATACGCAGTATTTT. The entire variable domain, with the rest obtained from reference TRBV5-1 and TRBJ2-3, is as follows: KAGVTQTPRYLIKTRGQQVTLSCSPISGHRSVSWYQQTPGQGLQFLFEYFSETQRNKGNFPGRFSGRQFSNSRSEMNVSTLELGDSALYLCASSLVVTSGGAGDTQYFGPGTRLTVL.

Only a few counts were recorded for this clonotype. In DNA form, the CDR3 reads TGTGCCAGCAGTGGCGGGAGGGACAGTAACTATGGCTACACCTTC. This translates into CASSGGRDSNYGYTF. The gene calls are TRBV7-2 and TRBJ1-2; 7 bases are shared with TRBD1. Losses at the gene ends were 6 bases for V and 1 base for J; bases not matched to a gene: 8. CDR3 length: 15 residues. Looked up from germline, CDR1 is SGHTA and CDR2 is FQGNSA.

This clonotype was counted between two and nine times. The chain links TRBV7-8 to TRBJ2-2; TRBD1 is a possible D gene (6 bases). CDR1 and CDR2 from the germline V gene are SGHVS and FQNEAQ. This CDR3 is built from 15 residues. Trimming removed 5 bases from V and 6 bases from J, with 16 bases in between. The CDR3 loop is CASSLRQDGAGELFF. CDR3 sequence (DNA): TGTGCCAGCAGCCTCCGACAGGACGGGGCCGGGGAGCTGTTTTTT.

J is TRBJ2-2 and V is TRBV4-1; 8 positions agree with TRBD1. Germline V gene sequence: CDR1 MGHRA, CDR2 YSYEKL. After removal of 4 bases from V and 3 bases from J, the junction contained 7 bases not matched to a gene. The CDR3 loop spans 16 amino acids. The CDR3 loop is CASSRAGGPYTGELFF. The CDR3, as DNA: TGCGCCAGCAGCCGAGCAGGGGGCCCTTACACCGGGGAGCTGTTTTTT.

This clonotype was seen ten or more times. The chain employs TRBV11-1 and TRBJ2-7; tentative D call: TRBD2 (5 bases). CDR3 length equals 13 residues. Germline CDR1 SGHAT, CDR2 FQDESV (reference sequence). The V end lost 5 bases, the J end lost 2 bases, and 10 bases lay between the germline ends. The CDR3 DNA is TGTGCCAGCAGCAGGTCCGGGACCTACGAGCAGTACTTC. Translating it yields CASSRSGTYEQYF.